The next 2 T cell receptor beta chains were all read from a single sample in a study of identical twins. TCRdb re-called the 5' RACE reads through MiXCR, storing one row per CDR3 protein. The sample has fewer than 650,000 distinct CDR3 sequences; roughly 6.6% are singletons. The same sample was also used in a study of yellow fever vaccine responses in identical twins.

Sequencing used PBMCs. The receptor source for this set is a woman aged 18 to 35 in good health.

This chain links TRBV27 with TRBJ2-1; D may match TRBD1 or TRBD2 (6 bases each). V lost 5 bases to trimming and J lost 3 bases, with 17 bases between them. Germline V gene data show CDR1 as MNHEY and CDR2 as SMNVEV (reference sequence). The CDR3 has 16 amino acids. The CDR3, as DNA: TGTGCCAGCAGTCCCCTGGCGGGACATCTCTACAATGAGCAGTTCTTC. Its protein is CASSPLAGHLYNEQFF.

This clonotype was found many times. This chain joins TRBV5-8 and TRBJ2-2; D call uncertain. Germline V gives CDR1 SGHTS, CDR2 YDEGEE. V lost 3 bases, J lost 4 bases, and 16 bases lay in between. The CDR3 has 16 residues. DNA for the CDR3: TGTGCCAGCAGCTCTGGACGGACCCCTGGCACCGGGGAGCTGTTTTTT. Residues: CASSSGRTPGTGELFF.